The clone carrying this TCR beta chain was recorded a few times. The antigen is unknown. These data are taken from a study of T-cell memory formation after mild COVID-19. Study outcomes and limitations: CD4+ contracting clones were found mainly in CM and EM, and CD8+ ones in EMRA. Memory from before infection featured some responding clones, which suggests cross-reactive memory joined.

Employing constant-segment primers, 5'RACE generated TCR alpha and TCR beta cDNA libraries bearing sample barcodes and UMIs. TCRdb processed the 5' RACE reads anew with MiXCR; each CDR3 protein has one entry. The sample consists of about 410,000 distinct CDR3 sequences, about a sixth of them appearing once. V lost 3 bases and J 5 bases, leaving 23 bases between the germline ends. The CDR3 is 18 residues long. Germline values: CDR1 SEHNR, CDR2 FQNEAQ (reference sequence). This TCR was recovered from a man between 18 and 29 years old who had mild COVID-19 (a few samples of this study predate the infection). Cell type and time point are not known. The sequencing sample was made of PBMCs or a T cell subset sorted from them (not recorded which). J is TRBJ2-1 and V is TRBV7-9; the D is unclear. The CDR3 region is CASSFDPKGQIRDNEQFF. CDR3 in DNA: TGTGCCAGCAGCTTCGACCCTAAGGGCCAGATTAGGGACAATGAGCAGTTCTTC.